This TCR beta chain came from a study of T cells after yellow fever vaccination. Via MiXCR, TCRdb re-called the 5' RACE reads, giving one row per CDR3 protein. This repertoire shows approximately 550,000 distinct CDR3 sequences, 15% to 20% found once; its top ten account for 14%. The V gene's germline CDR1 is DFQATT and CDR2 SNEGSKA (reference sequence). V was trimmed by 6 bases and J by 2 bases, leaving 9 bases between them. This CDR3 is 12 amino acids long. Sequencing was performed on PBMCs, taken 15 days after the yellow fever booster vaccination. The chain has TRBV20-1 and TRBJ2-3; no clear D gene. The clonotype comes from a man aged 30 to 39 who received the YFV17D yellow fever vaccine. CDR3 in DNA: TGCAGTGCAAATCCTTACACAGATACGCAGTATTTT. Protein product: CSANPYTDTQYF.